This T cell receptor beta chain comes out of a study of beta chain features in type 1 diabetes. Study-wide findings and caveats: More deletions and fewer insertions at VDJ junctions were seen in type 1 diabetes patients. PCR might favor shorter templates, equally in patients and controls.

Reverse transcription of all isolated RNA meant that expressed TCRB transcripts were sequenced. Sequencing of naive, central memory and regulatory T cell samples gave an average of roughly 3.6 million reads. Profiling relied on immunoSEQ multiplex PCR, and the TCRdb table lists in-frame clones only, not all of them. The sample records 450,000 or so clones, 11% being singletons. Sorted populations all exceeded 95% purity. The sample holds a few counts of this clone. Its specificity is not known. This receptor was taken from a young woman in good health. Sequenced sample: naive CD4+ T cells from blood.

The CDR3 loop is CASSVVRRVHEPSTDTQYF. Written as DNA, the CDR3 is TGTGCCAGCAGTGTAGTGCGCAGGGTCCATGAGCCCAGCACAGATACGCAGTATTTT. This sequence joins TRBV2 and TRBJ2-3, with D perhaps matching TRBD1 (5 bases). Germline lookup yields CDR1 SNHLY and CDR2 FYNNEI. V lost 4 bases and J 0 bases, leaving 23 bases between the germline ends. CDR3 size: 19 residues.